One sample yielded the 30 T cell receptor beta chains listed below, sequenced in a study of T cell changes during pregnancy in multiple sclerosis. Sequencing used immunoSEQ multiplex PCR; TCRdb keeps in-frame clones, though not all of them. The table lists tens of thousands of clones, 89% of them singletons. Here the sequenced sample was CD8+ T cells from peripheral blood mononuclear cells, taken in the second trimester of pregnancy. The receptor source for this set is a female donor with multiple sclerosis, enrolled in a pregnancy study.

This clone showed up just once. The J gene is TRBJ2-3, the V gene TRBV7-9; TRBD2 agrees at 9 bases. V was clipped by 6 bases and J by 5 bases; unmatched bases: 12. Germline CDR1 is SEHNR and CDR2 is FQNEAQ (reference sequence). This CDR3 has 16 residues. The chain's CDR3 is CASRPSERGVGDTQYF. The CDR3 DNA is TGTGCCAGCAGGCCTTCTGAGCGGGGGGTTGGAGATACGCAGTATTTT.

The rearrangement uses TRBV7-9 and TRBJ1-3; 7 positions agree with TRBD1. The CDR3 has 16 residues. Germline CDR1 reads SEHNR; CDR2 reads FQNEAQ (reference sequence). With 5 bases clipped from V and 7 bases from J, the junction kept 14 bases outside the gene matches. The CDR3 DNA reads as TGTGCCAGCAGCCCCCGGGACAGACTCCGGGGGAACACCATATATTTT. Translated, it gives CASSPRDRLRGNTIYF.

For the CDR3, the DNA is TGTGCCAGCAGCGCCGAGACAGGGAACAATGAGCAGTTCTTC. Protein product: CASSAETGNNEQFF. V is TRBV9 and J is TRBJ2-1; TRBD1 aligns across 7 bases. CDR1 SGDLS and CDR2 YYNGEE come from the germline V gene. CDR3 length: 14 amino acids. The trim removed 3 bases at V and 5 bases at J, leaving 5 bases unmatched. The full variable domain, in which reference TRBV9 and TRBJ2-1 provide the parts outside the CDR3, is DSGVTQTPKHLITATGQRVTLRCSPRSGDLSVYWYQQSLDQGLQFLIQYYNGEERAKGNILERFSAQQFPDLHSELNLSSLELGDSALYFCASSAETGNNEQFFGPGTRLTVL.

The chain combines TRBV6-5 with TRBJ1-4; TRBD1 matches at 9 bases. The germline V gene has CDR1 MNHEY and CDR2 SVGAGI. The CDR3 has 15 residues. Trimming took 6 bases from V and 7 from J; bases not matched to a gene: 9. The CDR3 sequence: CASRPTGGSAEKLFF. For the CDR3, the DNA is TGTGCCAGCAGACCTACAGGGGGCTCGGCTGAAAAACTGTTTTTT.

The genes are TRBV28 and TRBJ2-3; D ambiguous. This CDR3 has 12 amino acids. V shed 10 bases and J shed 1 base, with 9 bases lying between them. Germline V gives CDR1 MDHEN, CDR2 SYDVKM. The DNA of the CDR3 is TGTGCCACCTTGAGGCGCACAGATACGCAGTATTTT. Its translation is CATLRRTDTQYF. Full variable domain (outside the CDR3, taken from reference TRBV28 and TRBJ2-3): DVKVTQSSRYLVKRTGEKVFLECVQDMDHENMFWYRQDPGLGLRLIYFSYDVKMKEKGDIPEGYSVSREKKERFSLILESASTNQTSMYLCATLRRTDTQYFGPGTRLTVL.

This clone was seen only a few times. The rearrangement links TRBV6-4 to TRBJ2-6, with unresolved D. The germline V gene has CDR1 MRHNA and CDR2 SNTAGT. V was trimmed by 2 bases and J by 0 bases, leaving 8 bases between them. There are 16 residues in the CDR3. In nucleotides, the CDR3 is TGTGCCAGCAGTGACGGCAGTTCCTCTGGGGCCAACGTCCTGACTTTC. Translated: CASSDGSSSGANVLTF.

The chain couples TRBV28 to TRBJ1-5; 8 bases map to TRBD1. Germline V CDR1 and CDR2: MDHEN, SYDVKM. Trimming cost V 0 bases and J 0 bases; bases outside gene matches: 4. The CDR3 sequence is 17 residues long. CDR3 nucleotides: TGTGCCAGCAGTTTATGGACAGGGGACTATAGCAATCAGCCCCAGCATTTT. The encoded protein is CASSLWTGDYSNQPQHF.

V usage is TRBV5-4 and J usage is TRBJ2-7, with 8 bases matching TRBD2. Germline-derived CDR1 and CDR2 are SGHNT and YYREEE (reference sequence). The CDR3 has 14 residues. V lost 6 bases and J lost 1; bases outside the gene matches: 6. Here the CDR3 DNA reads TGTGCCAGCACACCGGGAGGGCCGTCCTACGAGCAGTACTTC. Residues: CASTPGGPSYEQYF.

The CDR3 nucleotides are TGTGCCAGCAGCCAAGGCTTTGGGGGGTTCACAGATACGCAGTATTTT. As protein: CASSQGFGGFTDTQYF. The chain combines TRBV14 with TRBJ2-3, with a weak D call TRBD2 (6 bases). Trimming removed 1 base at V and 2 bases at J, with 13 bases between. CDR1 and CDR2 (germline): SGHDN, FVKESK. CDR3 length: 16 amino acids. The full variable domain, with the rest looked up from reference TRBV14 and TRBJ2-3, is EAGVTQFPSHSVIEKGQTVTLRCDPISGHDNLYWYRRVMGKEIKFLLHFVKESKQDESGMPNNRFLAERTGGTYSTLKVQPAELEDSGVYFCASSQGFGGFTDTQYFGPGTRLTVL.

The CDR3 DNA sequence: TGTGCCAGCAGACGCGGGGGCGTCGGCAATCAGCCCCAGCATTTT. Protein: CASRRGGVGNQPQHF. The chain recombines TRBV2 with TRBJ1-5; a possible D gene is TRBD1 (6 bases). There are 15 residues in the CDR3. The germline V gene encodes CDR1 SNHLY and CDR2 FYNNEI. V was clipped by 6 bases and J by 2 bases, with 14 bases between them.

The chain has TRBV27 and TRBJ2-6; D uncertain. Trimming cost V 6 bases and J 0 bases, with 12 bases left between them. This CDR3 region has 16 residues. CDR1 and CDR2 from the germline V gene are MNHEY and SMNVEV (reference sequence). The CDR3: CASRSLTTSGANVLTF. The CDR3 DNA sequence: TGTGCCAGCAGATCCCTAACTACCTCTGGGGCCAACGTCCTGACTTTC.

V gene TRBV5-4 combines with J gene TRBJ1-1; maybe TRBD1 (5 bases). This CDR3 region has 16 residues. Between the trimmed V and J ends, which lost 0 bases and 5 bases, there was a span of 17 bases. The V gene's germline CDR1 is SGHNT and CDR2 YYREEE (reference sequence). CDR3 region: CASSLVQGLSRTEAFF. The CDR3 bases are TGTGCCAGCAGCTTGGTGCAGGGACTTTCGAGGACTGAAGCTTTCTTT.

This clone was found once. This chain links TRBV9 with TRBJ1-2; no reliable D call. V was shortened by 0 bases and J by 0 bases, with 15 bases between the two germline ends. Germline CDR1 and CDR2: SGDLS and YYNGEE. The CDR3 has 17 residues. CDR3 sequence (DNA): TGTGCCAGCAGCGTAGAGGGAGGGCGGAGATCTAACTATGGCTACACCTTC. It yields the protein CASSVEGGRRSNYGYTF.

This chain links TRBV27 with TRBJ2-1; the match to TRBD1 covers 7 bases. Trimming at V came to 6 bases and at J to 6 bases, leaving 2 bases not matched to a gene. The CDR3 covers 12 residues. CDR1 is MNHEY, CDR2 SMNVEV, per germline (reference sequence). The CDR3 DNA reads as TGTGCCAGCAGGACAGGGAGCAATGAGCAGTTCTTC. It specifies CASRTGSNEQFF.

The CDR3 is CASSLASGAVDQETQYF. The CDR3, as DNA: TGTGCCAGCAGCTTGGCTAGCGGGGCGGTGGACCAAGAGACCCAGTACTTC. The chain combines TRBV13 with TRBJ2-5; TRBD2 aligns across 9 bases. V was pared by 3 bases and J by 0 bases, with 8 bases of the junction left unmatched. The CDR3 spans 17 residues. Germline loops: CDR1 PRHDT, CDR2 FYEKMQ (reference sequence). Looking up the rest from reference TRBV13 and TRBJ2-5 gives the full variable domain: AAGVIQSPRHLIKEKRETATLKCYPIPRHDTVYWYQQGPGQDPQFLISFYEKMQSDKGSIPDRFSAQQFSDYHSELNMSSLELGDSALYFCASSLASGAVDQETQYFGPGTRLLVL.

The chain uses TRBV2 and TRBJ1-1, with TRBD1 as a possible D gene (6 bases). CDR3 length: 13 residues. Looked up from germline, CDR1 is SNHLY and CDR2 is FYNNEI. V gave up 4 bases and J gave up 6 bases, with 12 bases separating them. The CDR3 spells CASSARGIAEAFF. CDR3 in DNA: TGTGCCAGCAGTGCCAGGGGAATCGCTGAAGCTTTCTTT.

This clone was seen once. J is TRBJ2-7 and V is TRBV28; 10 nucleotides align to TRBD2. This CDR3 has 16 amino acids. Germline assignment: CDR1 MDHEN and CDR2 SYDVKM. V was clipped by 5 bases and J by 0 bases; unmatched bases: 7. The CDR3 here is CASSIVTSGTSYEQYF. Written as DNA, the CDR3 is TGTGCCAGCAGTATCGTCACTAGCGGGACCTCCTACGAGCAGTACTTC.

This clone is labeled medium-sized. The chain combines TRBV27 with TRBJ2-7; D might be TRBD1 (6 bases). This CDR3 has 15 amino acids. Germline V gives CDR1 MNHEY, CDR2 SMNVEV (reference sequence). V was clipped by 2 bases and J by 2 bases, with 13 bases between them. CDR3 nucleotide sequence: TGTGCCAGCAGTTTAACAGGGTCTTGGGCCTACGAGCAGTACTTC. It encodes CASSLTGSWAYEQYF.

This chain connects TRBV7-9 to TRBJ1-1; D unresolved. The CDR3 has 12 residues. With 1 base removed from V and 7 bases from J, the gap between germline ends came to 7 bases. Germline CDR1 SEHNR, CDR2 FQNEAQ (reference sequence). CDR3 bases: TGTGCCAGCAGCTTAGGAACAGTTGAAGCTTTCTTT. Its protein is CASSLGTVEAFF.

This chain links TRBV7-2 with TRBJ1-1; weak D call: TRBD1 (5 bases). This CDR3 region has 12 residues. The germline V gene encodes CDR1 SGHTA and CDR2 FQGNSA. The V and J ends lost 3 bases and 12 bases respectively, with 14 bases between them. DNA of the CDR3: TGTGCCAGCAGCTTGGGGGGGACCCCCTCTTTCTTT. Its protein is CASSLGGTPSFF.

The chain carries TRBV9 and TRBJ2-1; 9 bases align to TRBD2. The V gene end was trimmed by 4 bases and the J gene end by 8 bases; junction bases not matched to a gene: 13. The CDR3 extends over 16 amino acids. CDR1 and CDR2 (germline): SGDLS, YYNGEE. CDR3 region: CASSPRGSGSRDEQFF. CDR3 nucleotide sequence: TGTGCCAGCAGCCCCCGGGGTAGCGGGAGTAGGGATGAGCAGTTCTTC.

The chain combines TRBV7-6 with TRBJ2-1; TRBD2 is a possible D gene (6 bases). V lost 1 base to trimming and J lost 7 bases, with 14 bases between them. This CDR3 is built from 15 residues. Germline loops: CDR1 SGHVS, CDR2 FNYEAQ. CDR3 sequence reads: CASSLVALAGNEQFF. For the CDR3, the DNA is TGTGCCAGCAGCTTAGTAGCGCTGGCGGGGAATGAGCAGTTCTTC.

The rearrangement links TRBV10-3 to TRBJ1-2, with 9 positions matching TRBD1. V shed 1 base, J shed 2 bases, and the junction held 2 bases outside the gene matches. The CDR3 spans 15 residues. Germline V CDR1 and CDR2: ENHRY, SYGVKD. The CDR3 reads CAISELGQGNYGYTF. The DNA for the CDR3 is TGTGCCATCAGTGAGTTGGGACAGGGAAACTATGGCTACACCTTC.

This clone was counted only a few times. The gene calls are TRBV11-2 and TRBJ1-1; D gene uncertain. Germline CDR1 reads SGHAT; CDR2 reads FQNNGV. V was trimmed by 5 bases and J by 3 bases, leaving 16 bases between them. The CDR3 extends over 15 amino acids. CDR3 in amino acids: CASSPRTHGHTEAFF. The CDR3 coding sequence is TGTGCCAGCAGCCCCAGGACTCATGGGCACACTGAAGCTTTCTTT.

The chain recombines TRBV5-4 with TRBJ2-7; tentatively, D is TRBD1 (6 bases). CDR3 length equals 11 residues. V dropped 3 bases and J dropped 6 bases, with 7 bases sitting between them. Per germline, CDR1 SGHNT and CDR2 YYREEE (reference sequence). The CDR3 reads CASSSGVEQYF. The DNA for the CDR3 is TGTGCCAGCAGCTCAGGGGTCGAGCAGTACTTC.

This clone has only one observation. The chain links TRBV28 to TRBJ1-5; TRBD1 might be the D (6 bases). Germline CDR1 and CDR2: MDHEN and SYDVKM. The CDR3 sequence is 17 residues long. The V end lost 6 bases, the J end lost 0 bases, and 18 bases lay between the germline ends. This chain's CDR3 is CASSRPRTAYSNQPQHF. As DNA, the CDR3 is TGTGCCAGCAGCCGGCCAAGGACAGCTTATAGCAATCAGCCCCAGCATTTT.

This chain links TRBV10-3 with TRBJ2-4; TRBD2 might be the D (6 bases). Germline V gene data show CDR1 as ENHRY and CDR2 as SYGVKD. There are 16 residues in the CDR3. V gave up 0 bases and J gave up 1 base, with 10 bases separating them. The CDR3 nucleotides read TGTGCCATCAGTGAGTCAGGTGCGGGGGCCAAAAACATTCAGTACTTC. As protein: CAISESGAGAKNIQYF.

The DNA of the CDR3 is TGTGCCAGCAGCTTAACCCGGTTGGGGACAGGGGACTACGAGCAGTACTTC. Translating gives CASSLTRLGTGDYEQYF. The chain joins TRBV7-6 to TRBJ2-7; 10 nucleotides agree with TRBD1. J was trimmed by 3 bases and V by 2 bases; bases with no gene match: 10. CDR3 length equals 17 residues. Germline V gives CDR1 SGHVS, CDR2 FNYEAQ.

This clone occurred once. The rearrangement links TRBV9 to TRBJ1-1; the D gene is possibly TRBD1 (5 bases). V was trimmed by 6 bases and J by 10 bases, leaving 28 bases between them. There are 16 residues in the CDR3. Germline CDR1 and CDR2: SGDLS and YYNGEE. The CDR3 spells CASKPGGGSEEGGAFF. In nucleotides, the CDR3 is TGTGCCAGCAAACCCGGGGGGGGGTCGGAGGAGGGTGGAGCTTTCTTT.

The genes are TRBV6-5 and TRBJ2-7, with 10 bases aligning to TRBD1. The junction had 5 bases not matched to a gene; V was cut back by 2 bases and J by 1 base. Germline V gives CDR1 MNHEY, CDR2 SVGAGI. This CDR3 contains 16 residues. This chain's CDR3 is CASSYGGTGASYEQYF. In nucleotides, the CDR3 is TGTGCCAGCAGTTACGGGGGGACAGGGGCGTCCTACGAGCAGTACTTC.